Listed below are T cell receptor beta chains from one sample, sequenced in a study of CD8 T cells in Susac syndrome. Via MiXCR, TCRdb re-called the immunoSEQ multiplex PCR reads, giving one row per CDR3 protein. Among roughly 120,000 distinct CDR3 sequences listed, 93% were seen once. Sequencing used CD4+ T cells from PBMCs. These receptors originate from a human donor with multiple sclerosis. Each CDR3 is given without its conserved first and last residue. Part of the rows lack a size; the others show once, few, many or a class for expanded clones.

size | V | CDR3
once | TRBV2 | ASGGTTNSNQPQH
- | TRBV12-3/TRBV12-4 | ASRLAGASYNEQF
- | TRBV20-1 | SAAGTESEQY
- | TRBV4-3 | ASSQGWRGGGEETQY
- | TRBV6-1 | ASRGQGNYGYT
- | TRBV3-1 | ASSQRILPTTDTQY
- | TRBV30 | ACLNRYNEQF
- | TRBV9 | ASSVGEGQAYEQY
- | TRBV5-1 | ASSEPTLNNEQF
- | TRBV12-3/TRBV12-4 | ASSPGTTGKSPLH
- | TRBV20-1 | SARDRTSGGTYEQY
- | TRBV19 | ASSLEDGNQETQY
- | TRBV29-1 | SVAQTSTDTQY
- | TRBV30 | AWSVGRVAMNTEAF
few | TRBV4-1 | ASSQNRGPLH
- | TRBV7-9 | ASSPLDRGYTGELF
- | TRBV14 | ASSQGQNNSPLH